What follows are 30 T cell receptor beta chains derived from one specimen sequenced in a study of T cell responses to AZD1222 COVID-19 vaccine. The data were produced by immunoSEQ multiplex PCR, yet TCRdb's version contains in-frame clones alone and is incomplete. The sample carries 100,000 to 110,000 clones, about 85% recorded once. The source material was peripheral blood, sampled on day 0 of AZD1222 vaccination. The receptors shown here come from an adult in good health.

The chain has TRBV28 and TRBJ1-2; 9 nucleotides match TRBD1. CDR3 length equals 17 residues. Germline V gene data show CDR1 as MDHEN and CDR2 as SYDVKM. The junction had 11 bases not matched to a gene; V was cut back by 4 bases and J by 2 bases. DNA of the CDR3: TGTGCCAGCAGTTCTGGGGACAGGGTGTGGGAAAACTATGGCTACACCTTC. Its translation: CASSSGDRVWENYGYTF.

A single count supports this clone. This sequence joins TRBV28 and TRBJ1-5, with D possibly TRBD1 on 5 matching bases. The germline gives CDR1 MDHEN, CDR2 SYDVKM. The V end was cut by 8 bases, the J end by 5 bases, with 19 bases between. The CDR3 is 15 amino acids. This CDR3 is CASGDLRDGDQPQHF. As DNA, the CDR3 is TGTGCCAGCGGGGACCTCCGGGACGGAGATCAGCCCCAGCATTTT.

V and J are TRBV10-2 and TRBJ2-1; 13 bases align to TRBD2. CDR3 size: 14 residues. V lost 10 bases and J lost 6; bases outside the gene matches: 6. The germline V gene has CDR1 WSHSY and CDR2 SAAADI. DNA for the CDR3: TGCGCCACTGGGACTAGCGGGACCAGCAATGAGCAGTTCTTC. It codes for CATGTSGTSNEQFF.

Only one count was recorded for this clone. V gene TRBV28 combines with J gene TRBJ1-3; 7 bases fit TRBD1. This CDR3 comprises 16 residues. The V gene end was trimmed by 6 bases and the J gene end by 10 bases; junction bases not matched to a gene: 18. Germline V gene lookup returns CDR1 MDHEN and CDR2 SYDVKM. The chain's CDR3 is CASRPLLGRDSLTIYF. The CDR3 DNA reads TGTGCCAGCAGGCCACTCTTAGGGCGGGACAGCCTGACCATATATTTT.

The chain recombines TRBV29-1 with TRBJ2-1, with a weak D call TRBD2 (5 bases). CDR1 is SQVTM, CDR2 ANQGSEA, per germline. V was cut by 5 bases and J by 1 base, with 9 bases left in between. The CDR3 totals 13 residues. Written as DNA, the CDR3 is TGCAGCGTTAGTAGCGCATCCTACAATGAGCAGTTCTTC. Its protein is CSVSSASYNEQFF.

Written as DNA, the CDR3 is TGTGCCAGCAGCTTAGGGGGGGCGGAAGGCTATGGCTACACCTTC. Protein: CASSLGGAEGYGYTF. The V and J genes are TRBV7-2 and TRBJ1-2; perhaps TRBD1 as D (6 bases). In germline, CDR1 is SGHTA, CDR2 FQGNSA. V was clipped by 1 base and J by 4 bases, with 13 bases between them. This CDR3 has 15 amino acids.

This chain uses TRBV7-6 with TRBJ2-7; TRBD1 aligns across 9 bases. In germline, CDR1 is SGHVS, CDR2 FNYEAQ. The CDR3 spans 15 residues. The junction had 8 bases not matched to a gene; V was cut back by 3 bases and J by 5 bases. The CDR3 reads CASSFGQGNFHEQYF. The CDR3 bases are TGTGCCAGCAGCTTTGGACAGGGGAATTTCCACGAGCAGTACTTC.

The gene calls are TRBV20-1 and TRBJ2-5, with TRBD1 matching 7 bases. CDR1 and CDR2 (germline): DFQATT, SNEGSKA (reference sequence). The junction had 15 bases not matched to a gene; V was cut back by 3 bases and J by 5 bases. The CDR3 runs to 16 residues. The CDR3 region is CSASPAHRGVRETQYF. The CDR3 bases are TGCAGTGCTAGTCCAGCCCACAGGGGAGTAAGGGAGACCCAGTACTTC.

This clone was counted once. In DNA form, the CDR3 reads TGTGCCAGCAGCTCGGGACCGCTTACAGAGGAGACCCAGTACTTC. Amino acid sequence: CASSSGPLTEETQYF. J is TRBJ2-5 and V is TRBV7-2, with D tentatively TRBD1 or TRBD2 (5 bases each). The CDR3 has 15 amino acids. Between the trimmed V and J ends, which lost 4 bases and 5 bases, there was a span of 17 bases. The germline gives CDR1 SGHTA, CDR2 FQGNSA.

The V and J genes are TRBV28 and TRBJ1-4; D possibly corresponds to TRBD1 (6 bases). Germline V CDR1 and CDR2: MDHEN, SYDVKM. V was trimmed by 5 bases and J by 8 bases, leaving 12 bases between them. The CDR3 sequence is 13 residues long. In DNA form, the CDR3 reads TGTGCCAGCAGTGGAATAACAGGGGAAAAACTGTTTTTT. This translates into CASSGITGEKLFF.

Only a few counts were recorded for this clone. This rearrangement joins TRBV6-5 to TRBJ2-7; 12 nucleotides align to TRBD2. Germline trimming cut 7 bases from V and 4 bases from J; bases unmatched to any gene: 5. The CDR3 is 14 residues long. Germline V gene data show CDR1 as MNHEY and CDR2 as SVGAGI. The CDR3 nucleotides read TGTGCCAGCATAGCGACTAGCGGGAGTTACGAGCAGTACTTC. Amino acid sequence: CASIATSGSYEQYF.

A single count supports this clone. V and J are TRBV6-4 and TRBJ2-1, with TRBD2 matching 7 bases. CDR1 and CDR2 (germline): MRHNA, SNTAGT. The CDR3 spans 16 residues. Trimming took 2 bases from V and 0 from J; bases not matched to a gene: 4. The CDR3 loop reads CASSDVSGSSYNEQFF. DNA of the CDR3: TGTGCCAGCAGTGACGTTAGCGGGTCCTCCTACAATGAGCAGTTCTTC.

The rearrangement uses TRBV5-1 and TRBJ2-7; D not resolved. Germline assignment: CDR1 SGHRS and CDR2 YFSETQ. V gave up 1 base and J gave up 9 bases, with 11 bases separating them. This CDR3 has 12 residues. As DNA, the CDR3 is TGCGCCAGCAGCTTGTCAGGTAAAGGGCAGTACTTC. Residues: CASSLSGKGQYF.

The rearrangement joins TRBV19 to TRBJ1-5; unclear D gene. V gave up 3 bases and J gave up 0 bases, with 9 bases separating them. Germline loops: CDR1 LNHDA, CDR2 SQIVND (reference sequence). The CDR3 is 15 amino acids. The CDR3 sequence: CASSMQSYSNQPQHF. CDR3 bases: TGTGCCAGTAGTATGCAGTCTTATAGCAATCAGCCCCAGCATTTT.

This rearrangement joins TRBV21-1 to TRBJ1-4; the table's D gene call, TRBD1, was not cross checked with the DNA. TRBV21-1 is assigned pseudogene status. The CDR3 spans 19 residues. The CDR3 sequence: CASSKPDWTGSLLNEKLFF. The DNA for the CDR3 is TGTGCCAGCAGCAAACCCGATTGGACAGGGAGCCTGCTTAATGAAAAACTGTTTTTT.

The rearrangement uses TRBV9 and TRBJ2-7, with D uncertain. Germline lookup yields CDR1 SGDLS and CDR2 YYNGEE. V was pared by 0 bases and J by 0 bases, with 10 bases between. This CDR3 has 15 residues. CDR3: CASSVGAEISYEQYF. DNA for the CDR3: TGTGCCAGCAGCGTAGGGGCAGAGATCTCCTACGAGCAGTACTTC. The entire variable domain, with the rest obtained from reference TRBV9 and TRBJ2-7, is as follows: DSGVTQTPKHLITATGQRVTLRCSPRSGDLSVYWYQQSLDQGLQFLIQYYNGEERAKGNILERFSAQQFPDLHSELNLSSLELGDSALYFCASSVGAEISYEQYFGPGTRLTVT.

The gene calls are TRBV7-9 and TRBJ1-1, with D possibly being TRBD1 (5 bases). Looked up from germline, CDR1 is SEHNR and CDR2 is FQNEAQ (reference sequence). The CDR3 spans 15 residues. V lost 5 bases and J 12 bases, leaving 25 bases between the germline ends. In DNA, the CDR3 is TGTGCCAGCAGCCCCGCCGGGGCCGCACTCCTCCAAACTTTCTTT. Protein sequence: CASSPAGAALLQTFF.

The chain couples TRBV10-3 to TRBJ2-1; TRBD2 is a possible D gene (6 bases). The CDR3 is 14 amino acids. Germline-derived CDR1 and CDR2 are ENHRY and SYGVKD. The germline V and J ends were trimmed by 9 bases and 4 bases, with 16 bases remaining between them. Here the CDR3 reads CAINHRDSYNEQFF. As DNA, the CDR3 is TGTGCCATAAATCACCGGGACTCATACAATGAGCAGTTCTTC.

Only one count was recorded for this clone. The chain joins TRBV10-3 to TRBJ2-3, with 9 bases that match TRBD2. The CDR3 is made up of 15 amino acids. V dropped 4 bases and J dropped 3; count of bases not matched to a gene: 5. CDR1 and CDR2 (germline): ENHRY, SYGVKD. Here the CDR3 DNA reads TGTGCCATCAGTGGGGGTCTAGCGGGAACAGATACGCAGTATTTT. This codes for CAISGGLAGTDTQYF.

This sequence joins TRBV6-5 and TRBJ2-7, with D perhaps matching TRBD2 (6 bases). CDR3 length: 16 residues. CDR1 and CDR2 (germline): MNHEY, SVGAGI. V was clipped by 0 bases and J by 0 bases, with 12 bases between them. In DNA, the CDR3 is TGTGCCAGCAGTTACTCGATTAGCGGTGGCTCCTACGAGCAGTACTTC. It is translated as CASSYSISGGSYEQYF.

The chain recombines TRBV11-3 with TRBJ2-7, with D possibly TRBD1 on 5 matching bases. Between the trimmed V and J ends, which lost 4 bases and 2 bases, there was a span of 21 bases. Germline CDR1 is SGHNT and CDR2 is YENEEA. CDR3 size: 17 residues. CDR3 sequence: CASSSINPQGTAYEQYF. The CDR3 DNA follows: TGTGCCAGCAGCTCAATTAATCCCCAGGGAACCGCCTACGAGCAGTACTTC.

The chain combines TRBV27 with TRBJ2-1, with a tentative D call TRBD1 (6 bases). Trimming removed 5 bases at V and 0 bases at J, with 8 bases between. CDR1 and CDR2 (germline): MNHEY, SMNVEV (reference sequence). The CDR3 runs to 14 residues. CDR3: CASSNRVSYNEQFF. The CDR3, as DNA: TGTGCCAGCAGTAACAGGGTCTCCTACAATGAGCAGTTCTTC.

The rearrangement links TRBV4-1 to TRBJ2-2, with TRBD1 matching 7 bases. V dropped 3 bases and J dropped 3; count of bases not matched to a gene: 4. CDR1 is MGHRA and CDR2 is YSYEKL in the germline V gene. The CDR3 extends over 15 amino acids. Written as DNA, the CDR3 is TGCGCCAGCAGCCACCGGACAGGAGACACCGGGGAGCTGTTTTTT. Its translation: CASSHRTGDTGELFF.

This clone was seen once. This chain links TRBV7-2 with TRBJ2-7; TRBD1 matches at 8 bases. The ends lost 5 bases at V and 1 base at J; junction bases unmatched: 4. Germline V CDR1 and CDR2: SGHTA, FQGNSA. This CDR3 is built from 14 residues. CDR3 DNA sequence: TGTGCCAGCAGCCAAGGACAGGGATCCTACGAGCAGTACTTC. It translates to CASSQGQGSYEQYF.

J is TRBJ2-7 and V is TRBV3-1 (or the pseudogene TRBV3-2); TRBD2 matches 11 bases. CDR1 LGHDT and CDR2 YNNKEL come from the germline V gene (reference sequence). V lost 4 bases to trimming and J lost 1 base; unmatched junction nucleotides: 3. The CDR3 is 15 residues long. The CDR3 reads CASSLGTSGSYEQYF. The CDR3 DNA reads TGTGCCAGCAGCCTCGGGACTAGCGGATCCTACGAGCAGTACTTC.

This clone was detected only once. In DNA, the CDR3 is TGTGCCAGCAGCGCCCTAGGGGCACTCTCCTACAATGAGCAGTTCTTC. Encoded protein: CASSALGALSYNEQFF. This chain joins TRBV25-1 and TRBJ2-1; possible D gene TRBD1, 5 bases. Per the germline V gene, CDR1 is MGHDK and CDR2 is SYGVNS. The CDR3 contains 16 residues. The germline V and J ends were trimmed by 6 bases and 0 bases, with 15 bases remaining between them.

This chain connects TRBV6-2 or TRBV6-3 to TRBJ2-1; D might be TRBD2 (6 bases). The V gene lost 5 bases and the J gene lost 10 bases, with 18 bases spanning the gap. Germline-derived CDR1 and CDR2 are MNHEY and SVGEGT. The CDR3 sequence is 14 residues long. CDR3 sequence reads: CASSLRDSLREQFF. CDR3 nucleotide sequence: TGTGCCAGCAGTCTCCGGGACTCTCTTAGGGAGCAGTTCTTC.

V is TRBV2 and J is TRBJ2-3; 8 bases are a match to TRBD1. Germline V gives CDR1 SNHLY, CDR2 FYNNEI. This CDR3 contains 14 residues. V was clipped by 10 bases and J by 1 base; unmatched bases: 7. Here the CDR3 DNA reads TGTGCCACCACAGGGGGTGTTCGCACAGATACGCAGTATTTT. Its translation: CATTGGVRTDTQYF.

The chain is built from TRBV6-5 and TRBJ2-2; 8 bases line up with TRBD1. The CDR3 has 14 residues. V dropped 6 bases and J dropped 7; count of bases not matched to a gene: 7. Germline CDR1 MNHEY, CDR2 SVGAGI. In nucleotides, the CDR3 is TGTGCCAGCAGGGACAGGGAAATCTACGGGGAGCTGTTTTTT. Amino acids: CASRDREIYGELFF.

The J gene is TRBJ2-7, the V gene TRBV6-5; 7 bases are shared with TRBD1. CDR1 and CDR2 from the germline V gene are MNHEY and SVGAGI. The CDR3 has 15 amino acids. The ends lost 7 bases at V and 2 bases at J; junction bases unmatched: 11. The CDR3 nucleotides are TGTGCCAGCACCAGGGACAGCGACACCACCTACGAGCAGTACTTC. This codes for CASTRDSDTTYEQYF.